Listed here are 12 T cell receptor beta chains from one sample, sequenced in a study of T cell changes during pregnancy in multiple sclerosis. Data came from immunoSEQ multiplex PCR; TCRdb stores just in-frame clones and leaves some out. There are 44,000 or so clones in the sample; roughly 90% occur only once, and approximately 1.5% lies in the top ten. The sequencing here drew on peripheral blood, taken in the first trimester of pregnancy. The receptors stem from a female donor in good health, enrolled as a control in a pregnancy study.

The chain joins TRBV6-1 to TRBJ2-1, with 15 bases aligning to TRBD2. Germline V lookup: CDR1 MNHNS, CDR2 SASEGT. CDR3 size: 15 residues. The J segment lost 7 bases and the V segment lost 6 bases, leaving 4 bases of the junction unmatched. The CDR3 is CASRGLAGGDNEQFF. CDR3 nucleotide sequence: TGTGCCAGCAGGGGACTAGCGGGGGGCGATAATGAGCAGTTCTTC.

The genes are TRBV23-1 and TRBJ1-4; 8 bases are a match to TRBD1. TRBV23-1 is assigned to the ORF class and has an uncertain function. CDR3 length: 17 residues. J was trimmed by 8 bases and V by 3 bases; bases with no gene match: 14. Written as DNA, the CDR3 is TGCGCCAGCAGTCACCCCAAGAGGACAGGGAGAGGCGAAAAACTGTTTTTT. The encoded protein is CASSHPKRTGRGEKLFF.

The V gene is TRBV19, the J gene TRBJ2-1; 11 bases map to TRBD1. V lost 4 bases, J lost 7 bases, and 6 bases stayed unmatched. Germline V gives CDR1 LNHDA, CDR2 SQIVND (reference sequence). The CDR3 totals 15 residues. Here the CDR3 reads CASSSRTGGWNEQFF. CDR3 DNA: TGTGCCAGTAGTAGCAGGACAGGGGGCTGGAATGAGCAGTTCTTC. Complete variable domain (other parts from reference TRBV19 and TRBJ2-1): DGGITQSPKYLFRKEGQNVTLSCEQNLNHDAMYWYRQDPGQGLRLIYYSQIVNDFQKGDIAEGYSVSREKKESFPLTVTSAQKNPTAFYLCASSSRTGGWNEQFFGPGTRLTVL.

This clone was recorded once. This chain joins TRBV6-5 and TRBJ2-7, with 9 bases identical to TRBD1. The CDR3 totals 15 residues. J gave up 3 bases and V 0 bases, and 3 bases lay outside the gene matches. Germline CDR1 reads MNHEY; CDR2 reads SVGAGI. The CDR3 DNA is TGTGCCAGCAGTTACTCGAACAGGGGGCTCTACGAGCAGTACTTC. The encoded protein is CASSYSNRGLYEQYF.

This clone was seen only once. V usage is TRBV10-2 and J usage is TRBJ2-3; 7 nucleotides agree with TRBD2. Per the germline V gene, CDR1 is WSHSY and CDR2 is SAAADI. The V and J ends lost 8 bases and 3 bases, in that order; junction bases with no gene match: 8. This CDR3 has 14 residues. In DNA form, the CDR3 reads TGCGCCAGCCAGAGACTAGCAGGTACAGATACGCAGTATTTT. It is translated as CASQRLAGTDTQYF.

This clone was observed a few times. The chain couples TRBV5-5 to TRBJ1-4; 10 nucleotides line up with TRBD1. After removal of 0 bases from V and 7 bases from J, the junction contained 12 bases not matched to a gene. CDR3 length: 18 residues. Germline CDR1 reads SGHKS; CDR2 reads YYEKEE (reference sequence). This CDR3 is CASSLVQRTGGSGEKLFF. The CDR3 DNA sequence: TGTGCCAGCAGCTTGGTCCAACGGACAGGGGGGAGCGGTGAAAAACTGTTTTTT.

V and J are TRBV11-2 and TRBJ1-1, with D maybe TRBD1 (5 bases). Germline CDR1 reads SGHAT; CDR2 reads FQNNGV. The CDR3 consists of 16 residues. V lost 1 base, J lost 0 bases, and 12 bases lay in between. The CDR3 is CASSLGSRQLNTEAFF. In DNA, the CDR3 is TGTGCCAGCAGCTTAGGTTCCCGACAGCTGAACACTGAAGCTTTCTTT.

The V and J genes are TRBV11-2 and TRBJ2-7; 7 positions match TRBD1. J gave up 2 bases and V 5 bases, and 12 bases lay outside the gene matches. The CDR3 length is 16 residues. The germline CDR1 and CDR2 sequences are SGHAT and FQNNGV. CDR3 region: CASSPLRRDSTYEQYF. In DNA, the CDR3 is TGTGCCAGCAGCCCTCTACGTCGGGACAGCACCTACGAGCAGTACTTC.

The V call is TRBV25-1, the J call TRBJ1-6; D call uncertain. Germline V CDR1 and CDR2: MGHDK, SYGVNS. The CDR3 is 16 amino acids. Trimming cost V 5 bases and J 6 bases, with 17 bases left between them. In nucleotides, the CDR3 is TGTGCCAGCAGTCCTAACAATAAGGGAGCTAATTCACCCCTCCACTTT. Translating it yields CASSPNNKGANSPLHF. The whole variable domain, remainder taken from reference TRBV25-1 and TRBJ1-6, is EADIYQTPRYLVIGTGKKITLECSQTMGHDKMYWYQQDPGMELHLIHYSYGVNSTEKGDLSSESTVSRIRTEHFPLTLESARPSHTSQYLCASSPNNKGANSPLHFGNGTRLTVT.

The rearrangement links TRBV11-2 to TRBJ2-7; D is perhaps TRBD2 (6 bases). This CDR3 comprises 12 residues. Germline CDR1 is SGHAT and CDR2 is FQNNGV. The V gene lost 1 base and the J gene lost 6 bases, with 7 bases spanning the gap. CDR3 in amino acids: CASSLAGGEQYF. The CDR3, as DNA: TGTGCCAGCAGCTTAGCCGGGGGCGAGCAGTACTTC.

The chain couples TRBV5-1 to TRBJ1-1, with 9 bases fitting TRBD1. Germline CDR1 reads SGHRS; CDR2 reads YFSETQ. The CDR3 loop spans 15 amino acids. The trim removed 1 base at V and 0 bases at J, leaving 1 base unmatched. CDR3 in amino acids: CASSLRQGVNTEAFF. As DNA, the CDR3 is TGCGCCAGCAGCTTGAGACAGGGGGTGAACACTGAAGCTTTCTTT.

V and J are TRBV28 and TRBJ2-3; 9 bases are shared with TRBD1. V lost 2 bases and J lost 4; bases outside the gene matches: 10. This CDR3 has 17 residues. Germline loops: CDR1 MDHEN, CDR2 SYDVKM. The CDR3 DNA follows: TGTGCCAGCAGTTTAGGGACGTCTCGGACAGGGGCAGATACGCAGTATTTT. Its protein is CASSLGTSRTGADTQYF. Full variable domain (missing parts from reference TRBV28 and TRBJ2-3): DVKVTQSSRYLVKRTGEKVFLECVQDMDHENMFWYRQDPGLGLRLIYFSYDVKMKEKGDIPEGYSVSREKKERFSLILESASTNQTSMYLCASSLGTSRTGADTQYFGPGTRLTVL.